This passage covers 30 T cell receptor beta chains from one sample sequenced in a study of draining lymph node invasion in breast cancer. TCRdb analysed the bulk RNA-seq reads with MiXCR anew, one entry per CDR3 protein. The data contain roughly 3,000 distinct CDR3 sequences, 60% to 75% of them singletons. The CD4+ CD45RA- CD25high gate defined the sorted memory regulatory T cells. The sample comprised sorted memory Tregs from a lymph node. These receptors all stem from a female donor with luminal breast cancer.

The rearrangement uses TRBV12-3 or TRBV12-4 and TRBJ2-7; 9 bases fit TRBD1. This CDR3 has 20 amino acids. V trimming: 4 bases; J trimming: 3 bases; junction bases outside the gene matches: 22. For the CDR3, the DNA is TGTGCCAGCAGTTGGATGAAGAAACCGGGACAGGGATTGCGGTTCTACGAGCAGTACTTC. It is translated as CASSWMKKPGQGLRFYEQYF.

This clonotype came up a few times. The chain recombines TRBV5-1 with TRBJ2-1; 9 nucleotides line up with TRBD1. V lost 7 bases to trimming and J lost 7 bases; unmatched junction nucleotides: 12. Germline CDR1 SGHRS, CDR2 YFSETQ. CDR3 length equals 15 residues. DNA for the CDR3: TGCGCCAGCCAAGGTAGACAGGGGGTCTCAAATGAGCAGTTCTTC. Protein: CASQGRQGVSNEQFF.

The chain uses TRBV5-1 and TRBJ2-7, with D tentatively TRBD2 (6 bases). Germline V gene sequence: CDR1 SGHRS, CDR2 YFSETQ. This CDR3 has 16 amino acids. Trimming left V 3 bases short and J 1 base short, with 17 bases between. The CDR3 region is CASSWMARAGSYEQYF. As DNA, the CDR3 is TGCGCCAGCAGCTGGATGGCCAGGGCGGGATCCTACGAGCAGTACTTC.

The chain uses TRBV29-1 and TRBJ2-3; 7 bases are shared with TRBD2. J was trimmed by 0 bases and V by 5 bases; bases with no gene match: 5. The germline V gene encodes CDR1 SQVTM and CDR2 ANQGSEA. This CDR3 comprises 14 residues. In nucleotides, the CDR3 is TGCAGCGTTTTCCTAGCGGCTAGCACAGATACGCAGTATTTT. The encoded protein is CSVFLAASTDTQYF.

The gene calls are TRBV7-2 and TRBJ2-7, with TRBD1 matching 8 bases. V shed 5 bases and J 4 bases; nucleotides not matched to a gene: 7. The CDR3 consists of 14 residues. The germline CDR1 and CDR2 sequences are SGHTA and FQGNSA. The CDR3 coding sequence is TGTGCCAGCAGCACCCGACAGGGGTGGTACGAGCAGTACTTC. Translation: CASSTRQGWYEQYF.

This sequence joins TRBV7-9 and TRBJ1-4; 9 bases match TRBD1. The V gene's germline CDR1 is SEHNR and CDR2 FQNEAQ (reference sequence). CDR3 length: 15 amino acids. Trimming took 5 bases from V and 8 from J; bases not matched to a gene: 9. Here the CDR3 reads CASSAGGTGYEKLFF. The CDR3 DNA sequence: TGTGCCAGCAGCGCAGGCGGGACAGGGTACGAAAAACTGTTTTTT.

This chain links TRBV7-9 with TRBJ1-1; D is undetermined. The CDR3 is made up of 15 amino acids. Per the germline V gene, CDR1 is SEHNR and CDR2 is FQNEAQ (reference sequence). V was pared by 4 bases and J by 4 bases, with 16 bases between. CDR3 sequence: CASSSLLPLGTEAFF. CDR3 DNA sequence: TGTGCCAGCAGCTCCCTACTCCCATTGGGCACTGAAGCTTTCTTT.

The rearrangement uses TRBV6-1 and TRBJ2-1; D call uncertain. V was trimmed by 0 bases and J by 5 bases, leaving 5 bases between them. Germline assignment: CDR1 MNHNS and CDR2 SASEGT. This CDR3 is built from 13 residues. CDR3 DNA sequence: TGTGCCAGCAGTGAAGCTGGCAACAATGAGCAGTTCTTC. Translation gives CASSEAGNNEQFF.

The V call is TRBV7-9, the J call TRBJ2-1; possible D gene TRBD1, 5 bases. The V end was cut by 1 base, the J end by 5 bases, with 9 bases between. Germline CDR1 reads SEHNR; CDR2 reads FQNEAQ (reference sequence). The CDR3 contains 14 residues. DNA for the CDR3: TGTGCCAGCAGCTTAGAGGGGAACAACAATGAGCAGTTCTTC. Protein sequence: CASSLEGNNNEQFF.

The chain links TRBV4-3 to TRBJ2-2; D not resolved. CDR3 length: 14 amino acids. Germline V gene sequence: CDR1 LGHNA, CDR2 YSLEER. Trimming cost V 3 bases and J 6 bases, with 11 bases left between them. This chain's CDR3 is CASSHAFRAGELFF. CDR3 nucleotide sequence: TGCGCCAGCAGCCATGCCTTCCGGGCCGGGGAGCTGTTTTTT.

This clonotype was seen a single time. This chain connects TRBV20-1 to TRBJ2-5; no definite D call. With 3 bases removed from V and 5 bases from J, the gap between germline ends came to 13 bases. Germline CDR1 reads DFQATT; CDR2 reads SNEGSKA (reference sequence). The CDR3 runs 13 residues. The CDR3 nucleotides are TGCAGTGCTAGGGTCTCTCTCCGGGAGACCCAGTACTTC. It translates to CSARVSLRETQYF.

On this clonotype: An end of the junction does not agree with germline; a read error may underlie this. The rearrangement joins TRBV20-1 to TRBJ1-2; D is uncertain. CDR3 length equals 12 residues. Germline assignment: CDR1 DFQATT and CDR2 SNEGSKA (reference sequence). The CDR3 is CSARLRDYGYAF. The CDR3 DNA follows: TGCAGTGCTAGGCTCCGTGACTATGGCTACGCCTTC.

This clonotype was picked up one time. The chain recombines TRBV30 with TRBJ2-5, with 8 bases fitting TRBD1. V was pared by 2 bases and J by 4 bases, with 12 bases of the junction left unmatched. Germline V lookup: CDR1 GTSNPN, CDR2 SVGIG (reference sequence). CDR3 length: 16 amino acids. For the CDR3, the DNA is TGTGCCTGGAGTTCCGGACAGGGTGGGTTCGGAGAGACCCAGTACTTC. Protein product: CAWSSGQGGFGETQYF.

A few counts support this clonotype. In DNA, the CDR3 is TGTGCCAGCAGCCAAAGGGGGGCCTCCTATAATTCACCCCTCCACTTT. Residues: CASSQRGASYNSPLHF. The rearrangement uses TRBV3-1 and TRBJ1-6, with D possibly being TRBD1 (6 bases). V gave up 2 bases and J gave up 0 bases, with 8 bases separating them. Germline CDR1 is LGHDT and CDR2 is YNNKEL (reference sequence). The CDR3 totals 16 residues.

This clonotype has only a few counts. V and J are TRBV11-1 and TRBJ1-1; 7 bases match TRBD1. After removal of 5 bases from V and 8 bases from J, the junction contained 14 bases not matched to a gene. Looked up from germline, CDR1 is SGHAT and CDR2 is FQDESV (reference sequence). CDR3 size: 15 residues. CDR3 region: CASSPWTGVFKEAFF. Written as DNA, the CDR3 is TGTGCCAGCAGCCCGTGGACAGGAGTCTTTAAAGAAGCTTTCTTT.

The DNA of the CDR3 is TGTGCCACCAGTTATCACGGGACAGGGGTCTACAATGAGCAGTTCTTC. Its protein product is CATSYHGTGVYNEQFF. The chain links TRBV24-1 to TRBJ2-1; 10 nucleotides align to TRBD1. The junction had 7 bases not matched to a gene; V was cut back by 6 bases and J by 3 bases. The germline CDR1 and CDR2 sequences are KGHDR and SFDVKD. This CDR3 is 16 amino acids long.

This rearrangement joins TRBV7-2 to TRBJ2-3; unclear D gene. The CDR3 covers 13 residues. Trimming left V 5 bases short and J 3 bases short, with 9 bases between. Germline V gives CDR1 SGHTA, CDR2 FQGNSA. The CDR3 nucleotides read TGTGCCAGCAGCCCCATGCGGACAGATACGCAGTATTTT. Amino acid sequence: CASSPMRTDTQYF. The whole variable domain, filled in from reference TRBV7-2 and TRBJ2-3, reads GAGVSQSPSNKVTEKGKDVELRCDPISGHTALYWYRQSLGQGLEFLIYFQGNSAPDKSGLPSDRFSAERTGGSVSTLTIQRTQQEDSAVYLCASSPMRTDTQYFGPGTRLTVL.

This clonotype has a single count. The chain joins TRBV28 to TRBJ1-5, with D perhaps matching TRBD1 (6 bases). V lost 5 bases and J 4 bases, leaving 18 bases between the germline ends. This CDR3 region has 16 residues. CDR1 MDHEN and CDR2 SYDVKM come from the germline V gene. The CDR3 region has the DNA TGTGCCAGCAGTCCTCGACGGGGAAGGGGGAATCAGCCCCAGCATTTT. Translating gives CASSPRRGRGNQPQHF.

The rearrangement links TRBV11-3 to TRBJ2-5, with TRBD2 as a possible D gene (5 bases). Germline loops: CDR1 SGHNT, CDR2 YENEEA. The CDR3 covers 15 residues. V dropped 5 bases and J dropped 1 base, with 14 bases sitting between them. The chain's CDR3 is CASSAQAGSQETQYF. CDR3 coding DNA: TGTGCCAGCAGCGCCCAGGCGGGTAGCCAAGAGACCCAGTACTTC.

This sequence joins TRBV7-6 and TRBJ2-6; D uncertain. With 7 bases removed from V and 8 bases from J, the gap between germline ends came to 15 bases. The CDR3 loop spans 14 amino acids. Germline loops: CDR1 SGHVS, CDR2 FNYEAQ. The CDR3 DNA follows: TGTGCCAGCAAAAGCGATCCGGCCACCAACGTCCTGACTTTC. It encodes CASKSDPATNVLTF.

The chain is built from TRBV7-8 and TRBJ2-1; no firm D call. The CDR3 is 13 amino acids. The V gene lost 0 bases and the J gene lost 16 bases, with 16 bases spanning the gap. The germline V gene encodes CDR1 SGHVS and CDR2 FQNEAQ. DNA for the CDR3: TGTGCCAGCAGCTTAGCGGAAGCGAGAGGCCGATTCTTC. Amino acid sequence: CASSLAEARGRFF.

The chain links TRBV6-5 to TRBJ2-1; D remains ambiguous. V was shortened by 3 bases and J by 8 bases, with 20 bases between the two germline ends. The CDR3 sequence is 16 residues long. The germline CDR1 and CDR2 sequences are MNHEY and SVGAGI. CDR3 sequence reads: CASSYSHWLKGYEQFF. CDR3 bases: TGTGCCAGCAGTTATTCTCATTGGCTAAAAGGCTATGAGCAGTTCTTC.

This clonotype was detected a few times. The chain has TRBV7-9 and TRBJ2-5; unclear D gene. The CDR3 runs to 14 residues. The germline V gene has CDR1 SEHNR and CDR2 FQNEAQ (reference sequence). V gave up 0 bases and J gave up 4 bases, with 9 bases separating them. The CDR3 coding sequence is TGTGCCAGCAGCTTAGCGGGGTCGGGAGAGACCCAGTACTTC. Protein product: CASSLAGSGETQYF.

The chain couples TRBV27 to TRBJ1-1; D gene uncertain. CDR1 is MNHEY, CDR2 SMNVEV, per germline (reference sequence). Trimming shortened V by 5 bases and J by 2 bases, and 12 bases separated the two germline ends. This CDR3 spans 14 amino acids. The CDR3: CASSPIDRNTEAFF. In nucleotides, the CDR3 is TGTGCCAGCAGTCCCATTGACCGAAACACTGAAGCTTTCTTT.

The genes are TRBV29-1 and TRBJ2-2, with D hard to call. V was trimmed by 7 bases and J by 6 bases, leaving 9 bases between them. The CDR3 loop spans 11 amino acids. Germline V gene sequence: CDR1 SQVTM, CDR2 ANQGSEA. This CDR3 reads CSARLAGELFF. CDR3 coding DNA: TGCAGCGCCCGATTAGCCGGGGAGCTGTTTTTT.

The CDR3 bases are TGTGCCAGCAGCTTATCGGGGTCCCCGTACAATGAGCAGTTCTTC. Translated: CASSLSGSPYNEQFF. The rearrangement links TRBV7-2 to TRBJ2-1; perhaps TRBD2 as D (5 bases). Trimming shortened V by 2 bases and J by 4 bases, and 12 bases separated the two germline ends. The V gene's germline CDR1 is SGHTA and CDR2 FQGNSA. This CDR3 is 15 amino acids long.

The V gene is TRBV9, the J gene TRBJ2-2; 7 bases agree with TRBD1. Trimming cost V 0 bases and J 3 bases; bases outside gene matches: 5. This CDR3 region has 16 residues. Germline CDR1 reads SGDLS; CDR2 reads YYNGEE. This CDR3 reads CASSVGQGVDTGELFF. The CDR3 nucleotides are TGTGCCAGCAGCGTAGGGCAGGGGGTTGACACCGGGGAGCTGTTTTTT.

The chain couples TRBV7-2 to TRBJ1-2; possible D gene TRBD1, 5 bases. CDR3 size: 14 residues. Germline values: CDR1 SGHTA, CDR2 FQGNSA. V lost 4 bases, J lost 8 bases, and 17 bases lay in between. CDR3 sequence reads: CASSSTPGERGYTF. CDR3 in DNA: TGTGCCAGCAGCTCCACGCCGGGGGAGCGGGGCTACACCTTC. The whole variable domain, filled in from reference TRBV7-2 and TRBJ1-2, reads GAGVSQSPSNKVTEKGKDVELRCDPISGHTALYWYRQSLGQGLEFLIYFQGNSAPDKSGLPSDRFSAERTGGSVSTLTIQRTQQEDSAVYLCASSSTPGERGYTFGSGTRLTVV.

The chain couples TRBV14 to TRBJ2-7; 10 bases agree with TRBD1. The CDR3 is 12 residues long. The germline V gene has CDR1 SGHDN and CDR2 FVKESK. Trimming cost V 8 bases and J 6 bases; bases outside gene matches: 4. The CDR3 loop is CASGTGAAEQYF. As DNA, the CDR3 is TGTGCCAGCGGGACAGGGGCCGCCGAGCAGTACTTC. Together with reference TRBV14 and TRBJ2-7, the CDR3 gives the full variable domain: EAGVTQFPSHSVIEKGQTVTLRCDPISGHDNLYWYRRVMGKEIKFLLHFVKESKQDESGMPNNRFLAERTGGTYSTLKVQPAELEDSGVYFCASGTGAAEQYFGPGTRLTVT.

This sequence joins TRBV5-1 and TRBJ1-3; possible D gene TRBD1, 5 bases. Germline V lookup: CDR1 SGHRS, CDR2 YFSETQ. Trimming stripped 0 bases from V and 4 bases from J, with 11 bases between. This CDR3 is built from 15 residues. The CDR3 is CASSLAGAYGNTIYF. CDR3 DNA: TGCGCCAGCAGCTTGGCCGGGGCATACGGAAACACCATATATTTT. The full variable domain, its missing parts supplied by reference TRBV5-1 and TRBJ1-3, is KAGVTQTPRYLIKTRGQQVTLSCSPISGHRSVSWYQQTPGQGLQFLFEYFSETQRNKGNFPGRFSGRQFSNSRSEMNVSTLELGDSALYLCASSLAGAYGNTIYFGEGSWLTVV.